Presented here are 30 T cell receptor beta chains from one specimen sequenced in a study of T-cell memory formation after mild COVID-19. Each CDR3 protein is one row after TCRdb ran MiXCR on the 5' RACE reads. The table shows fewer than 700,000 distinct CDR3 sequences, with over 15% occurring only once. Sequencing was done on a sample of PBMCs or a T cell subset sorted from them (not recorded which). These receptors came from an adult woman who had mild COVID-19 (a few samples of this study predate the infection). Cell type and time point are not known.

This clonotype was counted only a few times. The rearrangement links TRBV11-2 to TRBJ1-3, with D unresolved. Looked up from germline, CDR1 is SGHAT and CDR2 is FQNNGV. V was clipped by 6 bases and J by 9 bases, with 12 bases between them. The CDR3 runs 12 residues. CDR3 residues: CASSFIKGTIYF. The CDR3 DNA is TGTGCCAGCAGTTTTATTAAGGGCACCATATATTTT.

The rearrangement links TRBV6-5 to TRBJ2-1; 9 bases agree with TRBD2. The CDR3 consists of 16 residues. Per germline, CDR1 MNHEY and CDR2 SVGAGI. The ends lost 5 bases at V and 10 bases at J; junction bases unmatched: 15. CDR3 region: CASSRLTGLLAGEQFF. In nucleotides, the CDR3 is TGTGCCAGCAGTAGACTGACGGGACTCCTAGCGGGGGAGCAGTTCTTC.

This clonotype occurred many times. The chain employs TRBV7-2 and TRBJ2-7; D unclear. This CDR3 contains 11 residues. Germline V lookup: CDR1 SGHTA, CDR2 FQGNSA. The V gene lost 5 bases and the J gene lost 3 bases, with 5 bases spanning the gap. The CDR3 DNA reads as TGTGCCAGCAGCACCTACTACGAGCAGTACTTC. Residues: CASSTYYEQYF.

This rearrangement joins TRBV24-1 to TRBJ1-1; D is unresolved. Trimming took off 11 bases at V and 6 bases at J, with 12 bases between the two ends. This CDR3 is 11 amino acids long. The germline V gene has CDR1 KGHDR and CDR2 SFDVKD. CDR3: CARPGEAEAFF. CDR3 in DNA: TGTGCCAGGCCTGGGGAGGCTGAAGCTTTCTTT.

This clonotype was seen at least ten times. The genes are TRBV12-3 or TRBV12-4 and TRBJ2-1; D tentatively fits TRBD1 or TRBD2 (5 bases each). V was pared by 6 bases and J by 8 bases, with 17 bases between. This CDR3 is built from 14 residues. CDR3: CASSRGRLLDEQFF. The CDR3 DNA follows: TGTGCCAGCAGCCGGGGCAGACTTTTGGATGAGCAGTTCTTC.

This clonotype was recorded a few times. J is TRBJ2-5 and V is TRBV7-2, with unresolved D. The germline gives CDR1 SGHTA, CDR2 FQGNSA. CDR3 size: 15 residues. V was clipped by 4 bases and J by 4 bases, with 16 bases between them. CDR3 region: CASSYAGPILETQYF. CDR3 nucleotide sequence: TGTGCCAGCAGCTACGCCGGGCCGATCTTAGAGACCCAGTACTTC.

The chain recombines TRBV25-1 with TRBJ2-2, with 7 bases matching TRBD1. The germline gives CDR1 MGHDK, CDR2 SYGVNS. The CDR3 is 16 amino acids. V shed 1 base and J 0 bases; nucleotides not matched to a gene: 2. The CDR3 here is CASSELGQSNTGELFF. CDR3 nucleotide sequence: TGTGCCAGCAGTGAATTGGGACAGTCGAACACCGGGGAGCTGTTTTTT.

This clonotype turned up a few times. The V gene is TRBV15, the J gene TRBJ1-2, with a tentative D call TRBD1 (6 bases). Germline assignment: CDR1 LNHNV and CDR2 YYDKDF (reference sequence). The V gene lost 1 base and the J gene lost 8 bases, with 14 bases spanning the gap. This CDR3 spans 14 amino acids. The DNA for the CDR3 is TGTGCCACCAGCAGAGGAGGGTACAGGGAAGGCTACACCTTC. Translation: CATSRGGYREGYTF.

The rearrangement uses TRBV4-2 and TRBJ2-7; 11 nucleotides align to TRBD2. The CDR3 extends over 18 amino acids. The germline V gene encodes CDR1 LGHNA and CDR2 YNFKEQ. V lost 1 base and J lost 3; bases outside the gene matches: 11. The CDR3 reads CASSQVGTSGSLVYEQYF. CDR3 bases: TGTGCCAGCAGCCAAGTGGGAACTAGCGGGAGTCTTGTCTACGAGCAGTACTTC.

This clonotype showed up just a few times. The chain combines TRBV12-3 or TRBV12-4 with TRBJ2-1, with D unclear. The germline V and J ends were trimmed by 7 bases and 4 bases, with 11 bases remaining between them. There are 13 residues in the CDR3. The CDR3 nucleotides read TGTGCCAGCACCGAGGACCCGTACAATGAGCAGTTCTTC. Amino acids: CASTEDPYNEQFF.

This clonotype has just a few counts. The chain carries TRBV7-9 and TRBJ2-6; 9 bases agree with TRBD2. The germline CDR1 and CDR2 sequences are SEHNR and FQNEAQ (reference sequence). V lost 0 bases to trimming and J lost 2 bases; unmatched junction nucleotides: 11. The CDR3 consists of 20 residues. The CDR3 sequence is CASSLARRGGLTTGANVLTF. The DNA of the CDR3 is TGTGCCAGCAGCTTAGCAAGGCGGGGGGGCCTAACCACTGGGGCCAACGTCCTGACTTTC.

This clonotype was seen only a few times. This CDR3 reads CASSQERQGAWTEAFF. The DNA of the CDR3 is TGTGCCAGCAGCCAAGAAAGACAGGGGGCTTGGACTGAAGCTTTCTTT. J is TRBJ1-1 and V is TRBV3-1, with 10 bases aligning to TRBD1. The ends lost 0 bases at V and 5 bases at J; junction bases unmatched: 6. The CDR3 length is 16 residues. Germline CDR1 reads LGHDT; CDR2 reads YNNKEL (reference sequence). The full variable domain, in which reference TRBV3-1 and TRBJ1-1 provide the parts outside the CDR3, is DTAVSQTPKYLVTQMGNDKSIKCEQNLGHDTMYWYKQDSKKFLKIMFSYNNKELIINETVPNRFSPKSPDKAHLNLHINSLELGDSAVYFCASSQERQGAWTEAFFGQGTRLTVV.

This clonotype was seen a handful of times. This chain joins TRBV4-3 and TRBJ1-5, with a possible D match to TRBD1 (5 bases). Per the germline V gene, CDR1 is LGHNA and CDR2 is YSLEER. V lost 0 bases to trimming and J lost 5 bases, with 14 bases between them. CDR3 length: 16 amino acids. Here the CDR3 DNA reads TGCGCCAGCAGCCAAGATGGCCAGGGCGGTCATCAGCCCCAGCATTTT. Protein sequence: CASSQDGQGGHQPQHF.

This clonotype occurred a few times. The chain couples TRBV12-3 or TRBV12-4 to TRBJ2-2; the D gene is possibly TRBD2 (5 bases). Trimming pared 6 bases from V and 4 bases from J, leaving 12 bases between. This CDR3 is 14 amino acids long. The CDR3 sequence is CASRRPAVTGELFF. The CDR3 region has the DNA TGTGCCAGCAGACGACCAGCGGTCACCGGGGAGCTGTTTTTT.

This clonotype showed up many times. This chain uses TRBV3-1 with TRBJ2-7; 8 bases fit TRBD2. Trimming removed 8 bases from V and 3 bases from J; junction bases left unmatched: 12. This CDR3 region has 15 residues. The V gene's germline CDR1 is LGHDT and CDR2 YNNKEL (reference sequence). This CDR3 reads CASGTWSSGYYEQYF. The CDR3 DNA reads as TGTGCCAGCGGCACGTGGTCTAGCGGGTACTACGAGCAGTACTTC.

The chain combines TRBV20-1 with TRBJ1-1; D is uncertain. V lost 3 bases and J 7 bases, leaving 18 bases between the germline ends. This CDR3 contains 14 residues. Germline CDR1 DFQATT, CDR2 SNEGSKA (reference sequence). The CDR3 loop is CSASLSRMGSEAFF. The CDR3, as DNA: TGCAGTGCTAGTCTGAGCAGGATGGGAAGTGAAGCTTTCTTT.

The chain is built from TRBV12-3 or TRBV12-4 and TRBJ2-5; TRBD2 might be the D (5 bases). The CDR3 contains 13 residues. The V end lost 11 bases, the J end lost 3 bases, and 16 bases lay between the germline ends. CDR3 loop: CAEGAYSEETQYF. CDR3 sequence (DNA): TGTGCCGAAGGTGCCTATAGCGAAGAGACCCAGTACTTC.

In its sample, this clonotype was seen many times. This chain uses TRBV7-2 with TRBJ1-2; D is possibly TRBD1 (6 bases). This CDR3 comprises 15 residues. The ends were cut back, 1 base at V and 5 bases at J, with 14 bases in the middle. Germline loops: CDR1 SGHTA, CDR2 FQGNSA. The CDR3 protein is CASSLVGHDPYGYTF. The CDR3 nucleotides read TGTGCCAGCAGCTTAGTGGGACACGACCCATATGGCTACACCTTC.

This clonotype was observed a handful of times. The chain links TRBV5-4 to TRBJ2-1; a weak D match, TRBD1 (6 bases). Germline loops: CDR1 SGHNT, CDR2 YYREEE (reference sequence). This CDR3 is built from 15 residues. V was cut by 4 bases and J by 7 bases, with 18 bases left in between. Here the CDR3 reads CASSHRGLRGNEQFF. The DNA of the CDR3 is TGTGCCAGCAGCCACCGAGGACTCAGGGGTAATGAGCAGTTCTTC.

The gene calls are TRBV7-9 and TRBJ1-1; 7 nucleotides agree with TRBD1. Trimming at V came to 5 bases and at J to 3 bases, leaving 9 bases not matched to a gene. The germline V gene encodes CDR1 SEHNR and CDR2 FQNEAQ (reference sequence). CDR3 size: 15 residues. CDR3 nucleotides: TGTGCCAGCAGCCGTAACAGGGGTATGGACACTGAAGCTTTCTTT. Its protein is CASSRNRGMDTEAFF.

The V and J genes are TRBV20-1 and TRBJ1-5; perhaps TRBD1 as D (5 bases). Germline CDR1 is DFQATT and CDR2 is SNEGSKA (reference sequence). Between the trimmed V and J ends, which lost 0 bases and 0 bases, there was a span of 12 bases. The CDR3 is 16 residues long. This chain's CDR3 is CSARDNRLYSNQPQHF. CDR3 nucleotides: TGCAGTGCTAGAGATAACAGGCTTTATAGCAATCAGCCCCAGCATTTT.

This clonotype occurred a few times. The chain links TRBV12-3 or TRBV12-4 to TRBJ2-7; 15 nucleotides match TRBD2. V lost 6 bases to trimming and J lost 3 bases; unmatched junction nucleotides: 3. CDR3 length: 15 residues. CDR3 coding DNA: TGTGCCAGCAGGGGGACTAGCGGGGGGTTCTACGAGCAGTACTTC. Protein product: CASRGTSGGFYEQYF.

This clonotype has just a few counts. The CDR3 sequence is CASSTYRAGELFF. CDR3 bases: TGTGCCAGCAGTACCTACAGGGCCGGGGAGCTGTTTTTT. The rearrangement links TRBV6-6 to TRBJ2-2, with a tentative D call TRBD1 (6 bases). The CDR3 runs to 13 residues. Trimming left V 5 bases short and J 6 bases short, with 10 bases between. Germline V gene lookup returns CDR1 MNHNY and CDR2 SVGAGI (reference sequence).

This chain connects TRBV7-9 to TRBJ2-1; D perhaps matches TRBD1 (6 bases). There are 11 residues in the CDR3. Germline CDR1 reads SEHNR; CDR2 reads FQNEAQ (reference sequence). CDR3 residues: CAEQGYNEQFF. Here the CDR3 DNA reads TGTGCGGAACAGGGTTACAATGAGCAGTTCTTC.

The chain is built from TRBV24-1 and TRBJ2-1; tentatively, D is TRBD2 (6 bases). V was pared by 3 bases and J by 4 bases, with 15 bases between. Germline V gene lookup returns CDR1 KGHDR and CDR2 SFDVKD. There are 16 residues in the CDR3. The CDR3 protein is CATSDPQSSAYNEQFF. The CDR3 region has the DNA TGTGCCACCAGTGATCCACAGTCTAGCGCTTACAATGAGCAGTTCTTC.

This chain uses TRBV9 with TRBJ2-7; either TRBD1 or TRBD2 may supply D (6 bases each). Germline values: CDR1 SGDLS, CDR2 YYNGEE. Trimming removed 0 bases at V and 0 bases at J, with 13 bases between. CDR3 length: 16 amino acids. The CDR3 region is CASSVGPGGLSYEQYF. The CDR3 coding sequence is TGTGCCAGCAGCGTAGGCCCCGGGGGCCTCTCCTACGAGCAGTACTTC.

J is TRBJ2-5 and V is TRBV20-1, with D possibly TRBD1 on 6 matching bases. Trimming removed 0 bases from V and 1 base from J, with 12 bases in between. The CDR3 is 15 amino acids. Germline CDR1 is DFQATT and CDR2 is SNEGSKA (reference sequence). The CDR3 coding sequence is TGCAGTGCTAGAGATCCAGGGACACCCCAAGAGACCCAGTACTTC. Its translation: CSARDPGTPQETQYF.

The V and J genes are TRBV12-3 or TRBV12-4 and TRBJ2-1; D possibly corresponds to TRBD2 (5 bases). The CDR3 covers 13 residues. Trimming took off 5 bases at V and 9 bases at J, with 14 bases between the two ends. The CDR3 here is CASSLTRRAEQFF. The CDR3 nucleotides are TGTGCCAGCAGTCTCACTAGAAGGGCTGAGCAGTTCTTC.

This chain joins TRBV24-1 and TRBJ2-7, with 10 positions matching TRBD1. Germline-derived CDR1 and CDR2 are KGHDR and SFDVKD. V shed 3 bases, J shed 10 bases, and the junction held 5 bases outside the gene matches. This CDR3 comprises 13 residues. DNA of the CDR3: TGTGCCACCAGTGATCCTGACAGGGGGCCACAGTACTTC. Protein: CATSDPDRGPQYF.

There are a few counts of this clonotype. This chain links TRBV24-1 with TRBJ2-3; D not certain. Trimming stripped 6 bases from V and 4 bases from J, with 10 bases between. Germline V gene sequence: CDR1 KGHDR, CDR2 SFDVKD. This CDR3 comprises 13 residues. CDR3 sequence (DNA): TGTGCCACCAGTTACGGCTCTGCAGATACGCAGTATTTT. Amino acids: CATSYGSADTQYF.